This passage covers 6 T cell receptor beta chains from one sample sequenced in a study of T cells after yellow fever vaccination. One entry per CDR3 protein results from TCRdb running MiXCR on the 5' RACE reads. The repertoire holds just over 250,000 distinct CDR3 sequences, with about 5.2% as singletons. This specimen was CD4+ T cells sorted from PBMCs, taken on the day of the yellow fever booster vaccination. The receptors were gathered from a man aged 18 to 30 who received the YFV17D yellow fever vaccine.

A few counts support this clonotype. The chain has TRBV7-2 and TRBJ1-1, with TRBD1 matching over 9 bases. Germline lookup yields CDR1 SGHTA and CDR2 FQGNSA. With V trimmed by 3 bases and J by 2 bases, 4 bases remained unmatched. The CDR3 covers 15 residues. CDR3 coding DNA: TGTGCCAGCAGCTTTCCGGACAGGGGTAACACTGAAGCTTTCTTT. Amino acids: CASSFPDRGNTEAFF.

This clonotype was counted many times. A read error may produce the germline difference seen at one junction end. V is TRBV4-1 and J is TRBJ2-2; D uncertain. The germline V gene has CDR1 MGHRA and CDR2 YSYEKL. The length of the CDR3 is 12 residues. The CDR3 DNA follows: TGTGCCAGCAGCCAAGTCGGGGGGGAGCTGTTTTTT. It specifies CASSQVGGELFF.

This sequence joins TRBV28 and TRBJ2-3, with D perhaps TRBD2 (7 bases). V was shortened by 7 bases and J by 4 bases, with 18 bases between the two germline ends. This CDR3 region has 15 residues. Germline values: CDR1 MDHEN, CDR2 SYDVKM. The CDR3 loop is CASKIGGDGSDTQYF. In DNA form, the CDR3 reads TGTGCCAGCAAGATAGGGGGGGACGGATCAGATACGCAGTATTTT.

CDR3 sequence (DNA): TGTGCTCGGACGGGAAGCTCCTACAATGAGCAGTTCTTC. This codes for CARTGSSYNEQFF. This chain connects TRBV30 to TRBJ2-1, with D maybe TRBD2 (5 bases). CDR1 GTSNPN and CDR2 SVGIG come from the germline V gene (reference sequence). The CDR3 consists of 13 residues.

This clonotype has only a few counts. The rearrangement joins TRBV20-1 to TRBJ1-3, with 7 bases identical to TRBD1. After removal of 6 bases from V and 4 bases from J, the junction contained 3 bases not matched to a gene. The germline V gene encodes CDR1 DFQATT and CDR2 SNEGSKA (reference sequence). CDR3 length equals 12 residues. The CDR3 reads CSAGTVGNTIYF. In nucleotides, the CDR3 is TGCAGTGCCGGGACAGTAGGAAACACCATATATTTT.

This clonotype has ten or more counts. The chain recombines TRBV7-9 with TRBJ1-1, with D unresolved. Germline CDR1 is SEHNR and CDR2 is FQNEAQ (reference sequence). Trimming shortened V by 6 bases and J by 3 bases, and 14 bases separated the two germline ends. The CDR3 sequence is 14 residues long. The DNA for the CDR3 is TGTGCCAGCAGGACCCCCCCCGGAGACACTGAAGCTTTCTTT. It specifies CASRTPPGDTEAFF.